A selection of T cell receptor beta chains follows, all from one sample in a study of regulatory T cells in long-lasting Graves disease. TCRdb fed the multiplex PCR reads into MiXCR, producing one record per CDR3 protein. Here the sample spans 350,000 to 450,000 distinct CDR3 sequences, around 14% being singletons. These data were also reused for a study on T cells in Graves' hyperthyroidism and ophthalmopathy.

The source material was peripheral blood mononuclear cells (PBMCs), sampled at new diagnosis, from a patient treated with antithyroid drugs. The source is a woman aged 30 to 39 with Graves disease. CDR3s leave out the opening cysteine and the closing phenylalanine or tryptophan. The D gene is left open where the match is weak. The size of a clone is reported for some rows only, either as once, few or many, or as a class for expanded clones.

V	J	D	size	CDR3
TRBV20-1	TRBJ1-4	-	medium-sized	SASGALDEKLF
TRBV7-6	TRBJ1-3	-	-	ASSLGGRVSGNTIY
TRBV6-1	TRBJ2-1	TRBD1	-	ASSAGTGGKNEQF
TRBV12-3/TRBV12-4	TRBJ2-7	-	many	ASSSARGYEQY
TRBV12-5	TRBJ1-1	-	-	ASEEGDAEAF
TRBV6-1	TRBJ2-7	TRBD1	many	ASNTGTGANEQY
TRBV28	TRBJ2-1	TRBD1	many	ASGQADPGQAQF
TRBV30	TRBJ1-2	-	few	AWSVGVPYYGYT
TRBV6-2/TRBV6-3	TRBJ2-1	TRBD2	few	ASSYSSGSGSFYEQF
TRBV5-8	TRBJ1-1	-	-	GSSTVDSENTEAF
TRBV3-1	TRBJ1-1	TRBD1	many	ASSQGRTTGVGTEAF
TRBV2	TRBJ2-5	TRBD2	-	AHSPGGEETQY
TRBV28	TRBJ1-1	-	-	ASSFIGGGPNTEAF
TRBV29-1	TRBJ2-3	TRBD1	-	SLRQGPDTQY
TRBV30	TRBJ2-1	-	many	AWSVLGGEQF
TRBV4-1	TRBJ1-3	-	-	ASSQGFVGIARNTIY
TRBV6-2/TRBV6-3	TRBJ2-1	-	-	ASSYSPYNEQF
TRBV30	TRBJ1-2	-	-	AWSEGNGYT
TRBV10-1	TRBJ2-2	-	-	ASSEPGRGANTGELF
TRBV28	TRBJ2-5	-	-	ATMAAVRETQY
TRBV6-2/TRBV6-3	TRBJ2-2	-	-	ASRIEGRTGELF
TRBV27	TRBJ2-5	-	-	ASSTATRETQY
TRBV19	TRBJ2-7	-	-	ASSMGGRTYEQY
TRBV2	TRBJ2-1	TRBD2	many	ASSGRAAASEQF
TRBV24-1	TRBJ2-7	-	few	ATSETGALYEQY
TRBV5-1	TRBJ2-2	-	many	ASSPGASGDTGELF
TRBV29-1	TRBJ1-3	TRBD1	-	SVEGTGGAGNTIY
TRBV12-3/TRBV12-4	TRBJ1-2	-	many	ASSLWGARGYT
TRBV5-1	TRBJ1-3	-	many	ASGSHVPGNESSGNTIY
TRBV9	TRBJ1-1	-	-	ASSVGAEMNTEAF
TRBV4-1	TRBJ2-2	TRBD2	few	ASSQDLGGLVDVRELF
TRBV20-1	TRBJ2-5	-	-	SPITSEETQY
TRBV10-1	TRBJ2-2	-	-	ASSENTGELF
TRBV19	TRBJ1-1	-	many	ASSRERGETEAF
TRBV4-1	TRBJ2-2	-	many	ASSQQTGTGELF
TRBV6-2/TRBV6-3	TRBJ2-3	-	many	ASNGALSGDTQY
TRBV7-9	TRBJ2-3	TRBD2	-	ASSLSQVAGGSTDTQY
TRBV29-1	TRBJ2-1	-	-	SVEDPGVRYNEQF
TRBV18	TRBJ2-7	-	many	ASSPRPGNEQY
TRBV7-3	TRBJ1-1	-	-	ASSLMIPANTEAF
TRBV7-9	TRBJ1-2	-	many	ASSSIDTYSYGYT
TRBV11-3	TRBJ1-1	TRBD1	many	ASSLSQGHTEAF
TRBV7-2	TRBJ1-5	-	-	ASSLGIGRLNQPQH
TRBV10-3	TRBJ2-1	-	few	AISGPTGNSLNEQF
TRBV11-1	TRBJ2-5	-	many	ASSPGAGLPAAETQY
TRBV12-3/TRBV12-4	TRBJ2-3	TRBD2	-	ASSLALWTSPY